This paragraph covers one T cell receptor (beta chain) sequence. Its cognate antigen has yet to be identified. A junction end diverges from the germline sequence, so it may reflect a read error. The data are from a study of identical twins (dated by TCRdb to 2016 to 2017). In the study overall: The study deep-sequenced TCR alpha and beta repertoires from monozygotic twins, unrelated adults of various ages and cord blood to test whether fetal clonotypes persist. To rule out contamination, the twin experiments were replicated at different times with different library preparation protocols. Beyond this particular receptor, the publication reports: Invariant T cells such as MAIT and iNKT could partly confound zero-insertion analyses, though diverse VJ usage argued against this for most clonotypes. Because the same donors could not be followed over many years, the conclusions relied on cross-sectional statistical analysis. Compared with coincidental sharing between unrelated individuals, out-of-frame TCR alpha sequences shared between twins had an excess of sequences with low generation probability. In monozygotic twins, recombination models systematically underestimated out-of-frame TCR alpha sharing, but the models matched the sharing seen between unrelated individuals. Abundant cord blood beta clonotypes had fewer insertions, young adult naive repertoires showed a similar but weaker trend, and memory repertoires showed no such trend. A weaker excess of twin sharing was found in beta out-of-frame sequences because the signal-to-noise ratio was lowered by fewer shared sequences.

Every donor was a healthy Caucasian. From cysteine to phenylalanine, the CDR3 is 14 amino acids long. The retained sequence is limited to the CDR3, 42 bases, with the frame set at the first base. The germline V gene provides CDR1 LGHNA and CDR2 YNFKEQ. Receptors were amplified or captured by 5' RACE. Sequencing relied on an Illumina HiSeq 2000. Template switching added a universal primer binding site, and the final cDNA carried a unique molecular identifier that allowed TCR cDNA molecules to be counted accurately. Specific primers in the conserved constant-segment region were used to synthesize first-strand cDNA for the TCR alpha and beta chains. Each cDNA library was double barcoded, with a SMART-Mk sample barcode plus Illumina barcodes, to control for contamination. Two successive PCR steps introduced TruSeq adapter sequences along with Illumina sample barcodes. Sequencing of the TCR alpha and beta cDNA libraries was done on the Illumina HiSeq platform using custom primers. The paper's processing steps were these. Raw reads were processed with MiGEC to extract unique molecular identifiers, and MiXCR was used to determine CDR3 positions. Recombination models were inferred per individual with the repgenHMM and IGoR tools using an EM algorithm. The analysis of shared clonotypes was done with the tcR package in R, with sharing normalized by the product of cloneset sizes. To study raw recombination without the effects of thymic and clonal selection, out-of-frame nonproductive sequences were analyzed. The public reads were quality trimmed at Q25 with fastp and then assembled into clones with MiXCR by TCRdb, keeping productive beta chains. Here each entry gathers all rows of one CDR3 protein and keeps the most common genes and DNA. These V and J calls originate from TCRdb's pipeline instead of the authors' own analysis. This sample comprises some 1,700,000 distinct CDR3 sequences, less than 40% of them detected only once. About 0.27% of the sample goes to the ten largest clones.

The chain is made from TRBV4-2 and TRBJ2-1; no D segment can be confidently identified. Sequencing used cord blood. The sequence was obtained from a newborn girl in good health. The CDR3 protein: CACSQDLDYNEQFF. Read as DNA, the sequence is TGTGCCTGCAGCCAAGATCTCGACTACAATGAGCAGTTCTTC.